Listed here are 12 T cell receptor beta chains from one sample, sequenced in a study of shared clonotypes between healthy human individuals. Profiling relied on immunoSEQ multiplex PCR, and the TCRdb table lists in-frame clones only, not all of them. The sample records 450,000 to 500,000 clones, 70% to 80% being singletons. The sample consisted of PBMCs. These receptors originate from a woman aged 35 to 49 in good health. Some clones in this sample may be carry-over from other donors' samples.

This clone showed up just a few times. V and J are TRBV30 and TRBJ2-1; 10 bases align to TRBD2. V lost 0 bases, J lost 4 bases, and 3 bases stayed unmatched. Germline V lookup: CDR1 GTSNPN, CDR2 SVGIG (reference sequence). The CDR3 loop spans 15 amino acids. CDR3 loop: CAWSVTSGTYNEQFF. CDR3 coding DNA: TGTGCCTGGAGTGTAACTAGCGGGACTTACAATGAGCAGTTCTTC.

This clone was picked up a small number of times. This sequence joins TRBV19 and TRBJ2-7; 8 bases fit TRBD2. Trimming cost V 2 bases and J 5 bases; bases outside gene matches: 8. CDR3 length equals 15 residues. Germline V gives CDR1 LNHDA, CDR2 SQIVND (reference sequence). The CDR3 region has the DNA TGTGCCAGTAGTATACGAAGCGGGAGAGAAGACGAGCAGTACTTC. It translates to CASSIRSGREDEQYF.

V and J are TRBV7-3 and TRBJ1-1; 10 bases agree with TRBD1. The J segment lost 3 bases and the V segment lost 5 bases, leaving 6 bases of the junction unmatched. The CDR3 totals 15 residues. Germline-derived CDR1 and CDR2 are SGHTA and FQGTGA. CDR3 coding DNA: TGTGCCAGCAGCCCTAGGGACAGGGGCGACACTGAAGCTTTCTTT. Protein: CASSPRDRGDTEAFF.

The chain links TRBV6-5 to TRBJ2-2, with D perhaps matching TRBD2 (6 bases). V lost 2 bases to trimming and J lost 6 bases, with 13 bases between them. The length of the CDR3 is 15 residues. The germline V gene has CDR1 MNHEY and CDR2 SVGAGI. The CDR3: CASSYRGRRAGELFF. CDR3 bases: TGTGCCAGCAGTTACAGAGGACGGAGGGCCGGGGAGCTGTTTTTT.

The chain links TRBV30 to TRBJ2-7, with 7 bases lining up with TRBD1. Trimming took 7 bases from V and 2 from J; bases not matched to a gene: 20. Germline V gene sequence: CDR1 GTSNPN, CDR2 SVGIG (reference sequence). This CDR3 comprises 17 residues. The DNA of the CDR3 is TGTGCCTCAAATACAGGGGCCGCATTTTACCCGGCCTACGAGCAGTACTTC. Translated, it gives CASNTGAAFYPAYEQYF.

This clone was picked up one time. The chain recombines TRBV4-1 with TRBJ1-2, with 11 bases identical to TRBD1. The CDR3 is 15 residues long. J lost 3 bases, V lost 4 bases, and 4 bases had no gene match. The germline V gene has CDR1 MGHRA and CDR2 YSYEKL. CDR3 loop: CASSPDRGPDYGYTF. The CDR3 coding sequence is TGCGCCAGCAGCCCGGACAGGGGGCCTGACTATGGCTACACCTTC.

This clone showed up just once. This sequence joins TRBV5-1 and TRBJ2-7, with 12 bases lining up with TRBD2. The CDR3 covers 15 residues. Per germline, CDR1 SGHRS and CDR2 YFSETQ. V dropped 3 bases and J dropped 4; count of bases not matched to a gene: 5. The CDR3 DNA is TGCGCCAGCAGCTCTCTAGCGGGAGGGGCGTACGAGCAGTACTTC. It translates to CASSSLAGGAYEQYF. The variable domain in full, with the rest retrieved from reference TRBV5-1 and TRBJ2-7, is KAGVTQTPRYLIKTRGQQVTLSCSPISGHRSVSWYQQTPGQGLQFLFEYFSETQRNKGNFPGRFSGRQFSNSRSEMNVSTLELGDSALYLCASSSLAGGAYEQYFGPGTRLTVT.

The chain combines TRBV6-5 with TRBJ2-1; TRBD2 matches at 9 bases. CDR1 MNHEY and CDR2 SVGAGI come from the germline V gene. V shed 5 bases and J 4 bases; nucleotides not matched to a gene: 6. The CDR3 is 15 amino acids. CDR3 in amino acids: CASSLTSGDYNEQFF. CDR3 DNA: TGTGCCAGCAGTCTGACTAGCGGAGATTACAATGAGCAGTTCTTC.

V gene TRBV5-8 combines with J gene TRBJ2-3, with D tentatively TRBD1 or TRBD2 (5 bases each). CDR3 length equals 14 residues. The V and J ends lost 3 bases and 2 bases respectively, with 10 bases between them. Germline loops: CDR1 SGHTS, CDR2 YDEGEE. Here the CDR3 DNA reads TGTGCCAGCAGCTCTCCGGGACCCACAGATACGCAGTATTTT. It encodes CASSSPGPTDTQYF.

This chain uses TRBV28 with TRBJ2-2; D ambiguous. The germline V and J ends were trimmed by 6 bases and 1 base, with 12 bases remaining between them. There are 15 residues in the CDR3. Germline assignment: CDR1 MDHEN and CDR2 SYDVKM. CDR3 amino acids: CASRYSQRNTGELFF. The CDR3 region has the DNA TGTGCCAGCAGATACTCACAGAGGAACACCGGGGAGCTGTTTTTT.

The rearrangement links TRBV19 to TRBJ2-7; D call uncertain. This CDR3 is 14 amino acids long. CDR1 is LNHDA and CDR2 is SQIVND in the germline V gene (reference sequence). Between the trimmed V and J ends, which lost 3 bases and 0 bases, there was a span of 9 bases. DNA for the CDR3: TGTGCCAGTAGTATCGCGGTTACCTCCTACGAGCAGTACTTC. Translated: CASSIAVTSYEQYF.

V gene TRBV4-1 combines with J gene TRBJ2-5; D not certain. Trimming shortened V by 0 bases and J by 4 bases, and 3 bases separated the two germline ends. The germline V gene has CDR1 MGHRA and CDR2 YSYEKL. The CDR3 has 12 amino acids. CDR3 in DNA: TGCGCCAGCAGCCAAGAAGGAGAGACCCAGTACTTC. It codes for CASSQEGETQYF.